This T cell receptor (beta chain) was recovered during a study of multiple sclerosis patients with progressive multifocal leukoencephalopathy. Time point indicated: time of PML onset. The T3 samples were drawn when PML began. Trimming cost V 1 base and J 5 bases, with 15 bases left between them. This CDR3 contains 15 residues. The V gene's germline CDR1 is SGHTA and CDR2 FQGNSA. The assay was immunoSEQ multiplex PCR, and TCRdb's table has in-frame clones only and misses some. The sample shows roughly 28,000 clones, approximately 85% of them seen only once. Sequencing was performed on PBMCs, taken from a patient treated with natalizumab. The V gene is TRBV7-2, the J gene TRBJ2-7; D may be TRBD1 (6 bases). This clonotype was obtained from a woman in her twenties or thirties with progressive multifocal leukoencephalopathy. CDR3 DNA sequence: TGTGCCAGCAGCTTAGGGCCGACAGAGGGGGACGAGCAGTACTTC. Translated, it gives CASSLGPTEGDEQYF.